Listed below are T cell receptor beta chains from one sample, sequenced in a study of ipilimumab plus nivolumab after autologous stem cell transplantation. Sequencing used immunoSEQ multiplex PCR; TCRdb keeps in-frame clones, though not all of them. The sample lists 13,000 to 15,000 clones; 60% to 75% were seen once. This specimen was PBMCs, taken in a trial of ipilimumab plus nivolumab as post-transplant consolidation. The receptors were sampled from a male donor with primary mediastinal lymphoma. Both conserved end residues are part of each CDR3. A D gene is named only where the DNA matches it firmly. Not all rows give a size; the values are once, few, many and, for expanded clones, a class.

NA NA TRBJ2-3 TRBV5-8 CASSPRERKWDTQYF TGTGCCAGCAGCCCCAGGGAAAGGAAATGGGATACGCAGTATTTT
NA NA TRBJ1-2 TRBV9 CASVLEGRKEGPNGDGHGYTF TGTGCCAGCGTACTTGAGGGGAGGAAGGAAGGACCCAATGGGGACGGCCATGGCTACACCTTC
TRBD2 NA TRBJ2-5 TRBV5-4 CASSSSGGREETQYF TGTGCCAGCAGCTCCTCCGGCGGGAGGGAAGAGACCCAGTACTTC
TRBD1 few TRBJ2-3 TRBV6-1 CASSERQGASTDTQYF TGTGCCAGCAGTGAGCGGCAGGGGGCTAGCACAGATACGCAGTATTTT
NA NA TRBJ1-5 TRBV19 CASSTSYGYRQPQHF TGTGCCAGTAGTACCTCATACGGTTACCGGCAGCCCCAGCATTTT
NA NA TRBJ1-3 TRBV6-6 CASSYDMGPGNTIYF TGTGCCAGCAGTTACGATATGGGTCCTGGAAACACCATATATTTT
TRBD1 NA TRBJ2-7 TRBV9 CASSALPGQGSYEQYF TGTGCCAGCAGCGCCCTCCCCGGACAGGGGTCATACGAGCAGTACTTC
NA once TRBJ1-6 TRBV21-1 CARKSPQNRWNSPLHF TGTGCCAGGAAGTCTCCCCAGAATCGTTGGAATTCACCCCTCCACTTT
NA NA TRBJ2-7 TRBV27 CASNPGTSYEQYF TGTGCCAGCAATCCCGGGACATCCTACGAGCAGTACTTC
TRBD1 NA TRBJ1-2 TRBV19 CASRFMDKGADGYTF TGTGCCAGTAGGTTCATGGACAAGGGGGCGGATGGCTACACCTTC
NA few TRBJ2-7 TRBV11-3 CASSPGASYEQYF TGTGCCAGCAGCCCAGGCGCCTCCTACGAGCAGTACTTC
NA NA TRBJ2-2 TRBV28 CASSLRGSGGELFF TGTGCCAGCAGTTTACGGGGGAGCGGCGGGGAGCTGTTTTTT
NA NA TRBJ2-2 TRBV9 CASSNRAVNTGELFF TGTGCCAGCAGCAACAGGGCGGTTAACACCGGGGAGCTGTTTTTT
NA NA TRBJ2-2 TRBV7-3 CASSFLGQNTGELFF TGTGCCAGCAGCTTCCTCGGGCAGAACACCGGGGAGCTGTTTTTT
NA once TRBJ1-2 TRBV28 CASSTLKENGYTF TGTGCCAGCAGTACCCTAAAAGAGAATGGCTACACCTTC
TRBD1 NA TRBJ2-3 TRBV7-3 CASSPRGGRGHADTQYF TGTGCCAGCAGCCCTCGAGGGGGCAGGGGGCATGCAGATACGCAGTATTTT
NA NA TRBJ2-5 TRBV27 CASSGNLASLQETQYF TGTGCCAGCAGCGGGAACCTCGCCAGTCTTCAAGAGACCCAGTACTTC
NA NA TRBJ2-3 TRBV29-1 CSVELTDTQYF TGCAGCGTCGAGCTCACAGATACGCAGTATTTT
NA few TRBJ1-2 TRBV11-2 CASSLDISPRSGYTF TGTGCCAGCAGCTTAGATATCTCCCCCCGGAGTGGCTACACCTTC
NA NA TRBJ1-5 TRBV7-9 CASSSEGNQPQHF TGTGCCAGCAGCTCAGAGGGGAATCAGCCCCAGCATTTT
NA NA TRBJ2-3 TRBV7-9 CASSSGLVPGTDTQYF TGTGCCAGCAGCTCAGGACTTGTCCCTGGCACAGATACGCAGTATTTT
NA NA TRBJ1-2 TRBV6-4 CASSESRISYGYTF TGTGCCAGCAGTGAATCACGGATCAGCTATGGCTACACCTTC
NA NA TRBJ2-2 TRBV10-3 CAISETTASGELFF TGTGCCATCAGTGAGACTACGGCCTCCGGGGAGCTGTTTTTT
NA NA TRBJ2-3 TRBV6-1 CASSGSTDTQYF TGTGCCAGCAGCGGAAGCACAGATACGCAGTATTTT
TRBD2 once TRBJ2-7 TRBV20-1 CSAKAGNEQYF TGCAGTGCTAAAGCGGGAAACGAGCAGTACTTC
NA NA TRBJ2-6 TRBV25-1 CASSDQGSGANVLTF TGTGCCAGCAGTGACCAGGGCTCTGGGGCCAACGTCCTGACTTTC
TRBD2 few TRBJ2-1 TRBV15 CATREGLAGGPSNEQFF TGTGCCACCAGAGAAGGACTAGCGGGAGGGCCTAGCAATGAGCAGTTCTTC
TRBD1 NA TRBJ2-7 TRBV30 CAWGSFGQGYEQYF TGTGCCTGGGGCTCCTTTGGACAGGGCTACGAGCAGTACTTC
NA medium-sized TRBJ2-3 TRBV6-1 CASSQGGYSTDTQYF TGTGCCAGCAGCCAGGGAGGATATAGCACAGATACGCAGTATTTT
TRBD2 NA TRBJ2-2 TRBV7-3 CASRLADNTGELFF TGTGCCAGTCGACTAGCGGACAACACCGGGGAGCTGTTTTTT
TRBD1 NA TRBJ2-2 TRBV10-3 CAISEDRGITGELFF TGTGCCATCAGTGAGGACAGGGGCATCACCGGGGAGCTGTTTTTT
NA NA TRBJ1-5 TRBV2 CASSVIGNQPQHF TGTGCCAGCAGTGTGATAGGCAATCAGCCCCAGCATTTT
TRBD2 NA TRBJ2-1 TRBV6-6 CASSYERGSYNEQFF TGTGCCAGCAGTTACGAGCGGGGCTCCTACAATGAGCAGTTCTTC
NA NA TRBJ1-6 TRBV27 CASSLGQRGNSPLHF TGTGCCAGCAGTTTGGGTCAAAGGGGAAATTCACCCCTCCACTTT
NA NA TRBJ2-2 TRBV9 CASSIRQAPGELFF TGTGCCAGCAGCATCAGACAGGCGCCCGGGGAGCTGTTTTTT
NA NA TRBJ1-1 TRBV5-5 CASSREGGTEAFF TGTGCCAGCAGTCGCGAGGGGGGGACTGAAGCTTTCTTT
NA NA TRBJ2-5 TRBV5-1 CASSRSFGGPNQETQYF TGCGCCAGCAGCCGAAGCTTTGGGGGCCCTAACCAAGAGACCCAGTACTTC
NA NA TRBJ1-1 TRBV4-1 CASSQATGRLNTEAFF TGCGCCAGCAGCCAAGCGACGGGACGTTTGAACACTGAAGCTTTCTTT
NA NA TRBJ2-5 TRBV14 CASSQGLPETQYF TGTGCCAGCAGCCAAGGGCTGCCAGAGACCCAGTACTTC
TRBD2 once TRBJ2-3 TRBV4-1 CASSQGPLRTSGGVDTQYF TGCGCCAGCAGCCAGGGACCTCTTAGGACTAGCGGGGGAGTAGATACGCAGTATTTT
NA NA TRBJ2-3 TRBV25-1 CASSDVAFTDTQYF TGTGCCAGCAGTGACGTAGCCTTCACAGATACGCAGTATTTT
TRBD1 NA TRBJ1-6 TRBV5-4 CASSPQTGGLSSPLHF TGTGCCAGCAGCCCTCAGACAGGGGGTCTGAGTTCACCCCTCCACTTT